This paragraph covers one T cell receptor beta chain sequence. The data originate from a study of blood T cell repertoires in COVID-19. V lost 2 bases and J 10 bases, leaving 18 bases between the germline ends. The CDR3 contains 14 residues. Germline CDR1 is SQVTM and CDR2 is ANQGSEA. As processed by the authors: The assay estimated nucleated cells by amplifying reference gene primers. Assay used: immunoSEQ multiplex PCR; TCRdb lists only in-frame clones, some missing. The V and J calls and the clone size are those of that table, but D and trimming were determined from the DNA. Here the sample spans approximately 150,000 clones, 86% being singletons.

The chain carries TRBV29-1 and TRBJ2-1; no clear D gene. The source material was peripheral blood. This sequence originates from a man in his 70s with acute or convalescent COVID-19. In nucleotides, the CDR3 is TGCAGCGTTGAACCGCAGGTGGCCGGTAGGGAGCAGTTCTTC. Its translation: CSVEPQVAGREQFF.